This is a list of T cell receptor beta chains from one sample in a study of blood T cell repertoires in COVID-19. Here immunoSEQ multiplex PCR was the method, and the copy in TCRdb shows in-frame clones only, minus some. Among 100,000 or so clones, 85% were seen once, and the ten largest hold 1.5% to 2%. Specimen: peripheral blood. These receptors all stem from a woman in her 70s with active or convalescent COVID-19. The CDR3 runs from the conserved cysteine through the conserved F or W. The D gene is left open where the match is weak. The listing skips clone size in some rows; elsewhere it reads once, few, many or a size class.

clone size,J gene,D gene,V gene,CDR3 protein,CDR3 DNA
-,TRBJ1-3,-,TRBV6-5,CASILGDSGNTIYF,TGTGCCAGCATCCTCGGTGACTCTGGAAACACCATATATTTT
-,TRBJ1-5,-,TRBV28,CASIQGSANQPQHF,TGTGCCAGCATCCAGGGGAGTGCCAATCAGCCCCAGCATTTT
-,TRBJ2-7,-,TRBV19,CASTSASYEQYF,TGTGCCAGTACTAGCGCCTCCTACGAGCAGTACTTC
-,TRBJ2-7,-,TRBV1,CTSSHPQGAYEQYF,TGCACCAGCAGCCATCCACAAGGGGCCTACGAGCAGTACTTC
-,TRBJ2-3,TRBD2,TRBV4-3,CASSQDGRGGTDTQYF,TGCGCCAGCAGCCAAGATGGGCGGGGGGGGACGGATACGCAGTATTTT
-,TRBJ1-3,-,TRBV28,CASSPSLGQFSGNTIYF,TGTGCCAGCAGTCCCTCGCTAGGACAGTTCTCTGGAAACACCATATATTTT
once,TRBJ2-7,TRBD2,TRBV28,CASSFGGRASEQYF,TGTGCCAGCAGTTTTGGCGGGAGGGCCTCCGAGCAGTACTTC
-,TRBJ2-4,TRBD2,TRBV18,CASSPQSSGIGKNIQYF,TGTGCCAGCTCACCCCAAAGTAGCGGGATTGGCAAAAACATTCAGTACTTC
-,TRBJ2-1,-,TRBV14,CASSQAAGQNLYNEQFF,TGTGCCAGCAGCCAAGCGGCGGGGCAGAACTTATACAATGAGCAGTTCTTC
-,TRBJ2-7,-,TRBV7-2,CASSLGRGLAEQYF,TGTGCCAGCAGTCTCGGACGAGGACTCGCCGAGCAGTACTTC
-,TRBJ1-4,TRBD1,TRBV7-2,CASSSAGTVHEKLFF,TGTGCCAGCAGCTCCGCCGGGACAGTACATGAAAAACTGTTTTTT
-,TRBJ1-1,-,TRBV14,CASSQGLGAVTTEAFF,TGTGCCAGCAGCCAAGGACTGGGAGCGGTAACCACTGAAGCTTTCTTT
-,TRBJ2-7,TRBD2,TRBV6-5,CASTGGAEQYF,TGTGCCAGTACGGGGGGAGCCGAGCAGTACTTC
-,TRBJ1-1,-,TRBV7-2,CASTTRMNTEAFF,TGTGCCAGCACCACGAGAATGAACACTGAAGCTTTCTTT
few,TRBJ1-1,-,TRBV18,CASSPKEMNTEAFF,TGTGCCAGCTCACCGAAAGAGATGAACACTGAAGCTTTCTTT
-,TRBJ2-1,TRBD2,TRBV14,CASSRLAGGSYNEQFF,TGTGCCAGCAGCCGTCTAGCGGGAGGCTCCTACAATGAGCAGTTCTTC
-,TRBJ2-5,-,TRBV7-2,CASSLERRGIETQYF,TGTGCCAGCAGCTTAGAACGCAGGGGCATAGAGACCCAGTACTTC
-,TRBJ1-1,-,TRBV18,CASSPNGRVVSDTEAFF,TGTGCCAGCTCACCAAATGGCAGGGTAGTCTCGGACACTGAAGCTTTCTTT
few,TRBJ2-5,TRBD2,TRBV4-1,CASSPFSGRGKETQYF,TGCGCCAGCAGCCCGTTCAGCGGGAGGGGAAAAGAGACCCAGTACTTC
-,TRBJ1-6,TRBD1,TRBV5-1,CASSLESQGGSPLHF,TGCGCCAGCAGCTTGGAGTCACAGGGGGGTTCACCCCTCCACTTT
-,TRBJ2-2,-,TRBV18,CASSPPTGRNTGELFF,TGTGCCAGCTCACCACCTACAGGGAGGAACACCGGGGAGCTGTTTTTT
-,TRBJ2-1,-,TRBV2,CASRAIGGGRPNEQFF,TGTGCCAGCAGGGCCATAGGGGGCGGGAGGCCCAATGAGCAGTTCTTC
-,TRBJ1-2,-,TRBV24-1,CAISRGAGYGYTF,TGTGCCATCTCGCGGGGCGCGGGTTATGGCTACACCTTC
-,TRBJ2-1,-,TRBV11-3,CASSLDGSSRGNEQFF,TGTGCCAGCAGCTTAGATGGGTCTAGTCGGGGCAATGAGCAGTTCTTC
-,TRBJ1-5,-,TRBV7-9,CASSVSEDQPQHF,TGTGCCAGCAGCGTGAGTGAGGATCAGCCCCAGCATTTT
-,TRBJ2-7,-,TRBV7-2,CASSSSLDSLEQYF,TGTGCCAGCAGCTCCTCCCTAGACTCTCTCGAGCAGTACTTC
-,TRBJ2-3,TRBD2,TRBV19,CASSIDKRGGTDTQYF,TGTGCCAGTAGTATAGATAAGCGGGGTGGCACAGATACGCAGTATTTT
-,TRBJ2-7,TRBD1,TRBV7-2,CASSPTGNTEQYF,TGTGCCAGCAGCCCGACAGGGAACACCGAGCAGTACTTC
-,TRBJ2-2,TRBD2,TRBV5-4,CASSLRPRGGELFF,TGTGCCAGCAGCTTGCGACCGCGGGGGGGGGAGCTGTTTTTT
-,TRBJ2-7,-,TRBV2,CASTEGVYEQYF,TGTGCCAGCACTGAGGGAGTCTACGAGCAGTACTTC
-,TRBJ2-1,-,TRBV7-6,CASSSDTRVYNEQFF,TGTGCCAGCAGCTCAGACACCAGGGTCTACAATGAGCAGTTCTTC
few,TRBJ2-1,TRBD2,TRBV28,CASSSSWTSGGRTYNEQFF,TGTGCCAGCAGTTCATCCTGGACTAGCGGGGGGCGAACCTACAATGAGCAGTTCTTC
-,TRBJ1-5,-,TRBV28,CASSWGSGVGQPQHF,TGTGCCAGCAGTTGGGGGTCAGGGGTTGGTCAGCCCCAGCATTTT
-,TRBJ1-2,TRBD1,TRBV2,CASRDRGNGYTF,TGTGCCAGCAGGGACAGGGGGAATGGCTACACCTTC
-,TRBJ2-7,TRBD1,TRBV6-1,CASSEPHRGPYEQYF,TGTGCCAGCAGTGAACCCCACAGGGGACCGTACGAGCAGTACTTC
few,TRBJ1-1,TRBD1,TRBV5-4,CASSIGQGRLNTEAFF,TGTGCCAGCAGCATAGGACAGGGGAGGCTGAACACTGAAGCTTTCTTT
-,TRBJ2-7,-,TRBV28,CASSLYQTYEQYF,TGTGCCAGCAGTTTATATCAGACCTACGAGCAGTACTTC
once,TRBJ2-3,TRBD1,TRBV3-1/TRBV3-2,CASSHWAGTAFTDTQYF,TGTGCCAGCAGCCACTGGGCCGGGACAGCCTTCACAGATACGCAGTATTTT
-,TRBJ2-1,TRBD2,TRBV4-3,CASSQVRGGSSYNEQFF,TGCGCCAGCAGCCAAGTACGAGGCGGGAGTTCCTACAATGAGCAGTTCTTC
-,TRBJ1-6,-,TRBV27,CATRDKYNSPLHF,TGTGCCACCCGGGACAAATATAATTCACCCCTCCACTTT
few,TRBJ1-2,TRBD1,TRBV5-4,CASNPGGSFNYGYTF,TGTGCCAGCAACCCAGGGGGCAGTTTTAACTATGGCTACACCTTC